Listed below are T cell receptor beta chains from one sample, sequenced in a study of Ad26.COV2.S vaccination and SARS-CoV-2 variants. Clones were read by immunoSEQ multiplex PCR, and TCRdb kept only the in-frame ones, dropping some. This table has roughly 680,000 clones, around 92% appearing once. The sample here was peripheral blood, taken in a trial of Ad26.COV2.S vaccine versus placebo. These receptors were taken from a person aged 18-60 years who received the Ad26.COV2.S COVID-19 vaccine or a placebo. Both conserved end residues are part of each CDR3. The D gene is left open where the match is weak. Clone size, where shown, is once, few, many, or a class for clones that have expanded.

TRBV27,TRBJ2-4,TRBD1,NA,CASSREGQGKNIQYF,TGTGCCAGCAGCCGCGAGGGACAGGGGAAAAACATTCAGTACTTC
TRBV5-4,TRBJ2-5,TRBD2,NA,CASSLAGLAGGQETQYF,TGTGCCAGCAGCTTGGCCGGACTAGCGGGAGGGCAAGAGACCCAGTACTTC
TRBV5-1,TRBJ1-3,NA,NA,CASSPQGYGNTIYF,TGCGCCAGCAGCCCCCAGGGATATGGAAACACCATATATTTT
TRBV15,TRBJ2-2,NA,NA,CASRPNTGELFF,TGTGCCAGCCGACCCAACACCGGGGAGCTGTTTTTT
TRBV13,TRBJ1-2,NA,NA,CASALFQIDGYTF,TGTGCCAGCGCTCTATTCCAGATTGATGGCTACACCTTC
TRBV2,TRBJ2-4,NA,NA,CASSATDLGNIQYF,TGTGCCAGCAGTGCCACTGACCTTGGGAACATTCAGTACTTC
TRBV7-9,TRBJ2-7,NA,NA,CASSLSLGAGVGYEQYF,TGTGCCAGCAGCTTATCGCTGGGCGCAGGGGTAGGTTACGAGCAGTACTTC
TRBV6-5,TRBJ2-1,NA,NA,CASSQGGEQFF,TGTGCCAGCAGTCAGGGGGGGGAGCAGTTCTTC
TRBV14,TRBJ1-2,NA,NA,CASSQDGRGLPRASYGYTF,TGTGCCAGCAGCCAAGATGGGAGAGGACTCCCACGGGCGTCCTATGGCTACACCTTC
TRBV3-1/TRBV3-2,TRBJ1-1,NA,NA,CASSQDWLGNTEAFF,TGTGCCAGCAGCCAAGATTGGTTGGGGAACACTGAAGCTTTCTTT
TRBV30,TRBJ1-6,TRBD1,once,CAWATGGNSPLHF,TGTGCCTGGGCTACAGGGGGAAATTCACCCCTCCACTTT
TRBV10-1,TRBJ1-4,NA,NA,CASPGRGPRGRDVVFF,TGCGCCAGCCCGGGCAGGGGACCGCGGGGAAGGGATGTTGTGTTTTTT
TRBV29-1,TRBJ2-1,TRBD2,NA,CSVQREDYNEQFF,TGCAGCGTTCAACGGGAGGACTACAATGAGCAGTTCTTC
TRBV19,TRBJ1-5,TRBD1,NA,CASSKGRGLSNSNQPQHF,TGTGCCAGTAGTAAAGGCAGGGGGCTCTCTAATAGCAATCAGCCCCAGCATTTT
TRBV29-1,TRBJ2-3,NA,once,CSFRDTLTDTQYF,TGCAGCTTCCGGGACACTCTCACAGATACGCAGTATTTT